The present T cell receptor (beta chain) was sequenced within a study of blood T cell repertoires in COVID-19. On the study more broadly: COVID-19 samples collected from the United States, Italy and Spain covered acute and convalescent phases. T cells, B-cell-depleted T cells, or PBMCs provided the cDNA or gDNA that served as material.

Authors' data handling: Reference gene primer amplification yielded estimated nucleated cell counts. TCRdb's table, derived via immunoSEQ multiplex PCR, lists solely in-frame clones and lacks some. D and trimming were read from the DNA, whereas the V and J calls and clone size are those reported in that table. Of about 140,000 clones in the sample, roughly 80% are singletons; the top ten hold roughly 9%. The CDR3 contains 15 residues. Germline trimming cut 5 bases from V and 2 bases from J; bases unmatched to any gene: 9. Germline assignment: CDR1 MDHEN and CDR2 SYDVKM. The sequence was collected from a woman aged 45-59 years with active or convalescent COVID-19. Source material: peripheral blood. This chain connects TRBV28 to TRBJ2-7, with 7 bases fitting TRBD2. The CDR3: CASSLLQGGPYEQYF. The CDR3 DNA sequence: TGTGCCAGCAGTCTTCTCCAGGGAGGGCCCTACGAGCAGTACTTC. The entire variable domain, with the rest obtained from reference TRBV28 and TRBJ2-7, is as follows: DVKVTQSSRYLVKRTGEKVFLECVQDMDHENMFWYRQDPGLGLRLIYFSYDVKMKEKGDIPEGYSVSREKKERFSLILESASTNQTSMYLCASSLLQGGPYEQYFGPGTRLTVT.